This T cell receptor beta chain originates from a study of shared clonotypes between healthy human individuals. Measured with immunoSEQ multiplex PCR; TCRdb has only the in-frame clones, and not every one. In the table there are hundreds of thousands of clones, more than 75% of which are singletons. The CDR3 consists of 16 residues. In germline, CDR1 is MGHDK, CDR2 SYGVNS. V gave up 5 bases and J gave up 3 bases; unmatched junction bases: 12. The receptor was derived from a woman aged 40 to 50 in good health. Some clones in this sample may be carry-over from other donors' samples. Sequenced sample: PBMCs. V gene TRBV25-1 combines with J gene TRBJ2-5, with 7 bases aligning to TRBD1. In DNA, the CDR3 is TGTGCCAGCAGTCTCCGGCGAGGAACAGGGGAAGAGACCCAGTACTTC. Translated, it gives CASSLRRGTGEETQYF. The whole variable domain, filled in from reference TRBV25-1 and TRBJ2-5, reads EADIYQTPRYLVIGTGKKITLECSQTMGHDKMYWYQQDPGMELHLIHYSYGVNSTEKGDLSSESTVSRIRTEHFPLTLESARPSHTSQYLCASSLRRGTGEETQYFGPGTRLLVL.